This T cell receptor beta chain derives from a study of OX40 agonist ivuxolimab in advanced cancers. Assay used: immunoSEQ multiplex PCR; TCRdb lists only in-frame clones, some missing. The data hold about 78,000 clones, with 84% observed a single time. On this clone: Antigen: not known.

Study-level results: In CD8+ T cells, expanded clones were on average more numerous than in CD4+. Partial responders at 0.1-3.0 mg/kg showed near-lowest clonal expansion. Some nonresponders additionally presented with little normalized T-cell clonal expansion. Dose levels from 0.1 to 3.0 mg/kg saw CD4+ and CD8+ blood T cells expand clonally by week 6.

The starting material was CD4+ or CD8+ T cells sorted from blood, obtained in a trial of the OX40 agonist ivuxolimab. This clonotype was obtained from an adult with an advanced solid tumor such as melanoma, head and neck, liver or kidney cancer.

This chain's CDR3 is CASSSAGLADTQYF. The DNA of the CDR3 is TGTGCCAGCAGTTCAGCAGGGCTTGCAGATACGCAGTATTTT. The V gene is TRBV28, the J gene TRBJ2-3; D is possibly TRBD1 (5 bases). Trimming shortened V by 4 bases and J by 4 bases, and 12 bases separated the two germline ends. CDR3 size: 14 residues. Per germline, CDR1 MDHEN and CDR2 SYDVKM.